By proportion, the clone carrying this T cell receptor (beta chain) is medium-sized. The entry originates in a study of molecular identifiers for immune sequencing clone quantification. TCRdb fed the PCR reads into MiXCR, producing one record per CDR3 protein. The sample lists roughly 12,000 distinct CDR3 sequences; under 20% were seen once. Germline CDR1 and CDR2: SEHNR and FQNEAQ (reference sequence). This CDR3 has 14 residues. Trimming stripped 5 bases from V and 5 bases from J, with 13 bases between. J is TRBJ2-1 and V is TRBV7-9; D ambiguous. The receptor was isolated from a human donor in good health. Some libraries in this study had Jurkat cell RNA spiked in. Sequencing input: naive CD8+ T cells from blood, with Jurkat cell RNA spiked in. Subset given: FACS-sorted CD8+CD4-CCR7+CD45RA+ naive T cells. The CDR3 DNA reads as TGTGCCAGCAGCCGCCCTCTTGAAGACAATGAGCAGTTCTTC. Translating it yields CASSRPLEDNEQFF.